A selection of T cell receptor beta chains follows, all from one sample in a study of response to subunit inactivated influenza vaccine. TCRdb redid the calling of the RT-PCR reads with MiXCR, one entry per CDR3 protein. The sample contains around 570,000 distinct CDR3 sequences, 6.5% to 8% of which appear only once. Sequenced material: PBMCs from blood, taken less than 30 months after vaccination. These receptor sequences come from a man aged 50-75 years who received an inactivated influenza vaccine. CDR3s leave out the opening cysteine and the closing phenylalanine or tryptophan.

v_call cdr3_aa
TRBV30 AWTPRDRVYEQY
TRBV9 ASSAGVGGYYEQY
TRBV29-1 SVTRTGGGTQY
TRBV29-1 SVDRVRNEQF
TRBV28 ASKTAGSAYEQY
TRBV4-1 ASSQEDAGYGELF
TRBV20-1 SATGRTGTGELF
TRBV9 ASSVGQGSNQPQH
TRBV6-2/TRBV6-3 ASSYSIRVRGGNQPQH
TRBV6-6 ASSYQGALGTDTQY
TRBV20-1 SAASDGKTQY